What follows are 28 T cell receptor beta chains derived from one specimen sequenced in a study of blood T cell repertoires in COVID-19 (dated by TCRdb to 2020 to 2022). The library was prepared using the immunoSEQ multiplex PCR assay. Held by TCRdb, this immuneACCESS table contains in-frame sequences only and omits some clones. Under half of the omission traces to an unresolved V gene where checked; the cause of the rest is unknown. In all, the sample holds 120,000 or so clones, and 65% to 85% of those were seen once. About 6.3% of the sample rests with the top ten. Sequencing used peripheral blood. Receptors originate from a man older than 75 with active or convalescent COVID-19.

J is TRBJ2-3 and V is TRBV9; 13 bases match TRBD2. Per germline, CDR1 SGDLS and CDR2 YYNGEE. The CDR3 has 19 amino acids. The V gene end was trimmed by 0 bases and the J gene end by 3 bases; junction bases not matched to a gene: 10. The CDR3 spells CASSVDGSPTSGGTDTQYF. CDR3 sequence (DNA): TGTGCCAGCAGCGTAGATGGGAGTCCGACTAGCGGGGGGACAGATACGCAGTATTTT.

The chain employs TRBV2 and TRBJ2-5, with D possibly matching TRBD2 (5 bases). The CDR3 contains 11 residues. V lost 8 bases to trimming and J lost 4 bases, with 8 bases between them. Germline assignment: CDR1 SNHLY and CDR2 FYNNEI. The CDR3 DNA is TGTGCCAGCTCGGGGAGAGAGACCCAGTACTTC. This translates into CASSGRETQYF.

The chain recombines TRBV5-4 with TRBJ1-6, with D hard to call. CDR3 size: 13 residues. V lost 7 bases to trimming and J lost 10 bases, with 15 bases between them. The germline V gene has CDR1 SGHNT and CDR2 YYREEE (reference sequence). CDR3 bases: TGTGCCAGCGGTTACGTGGCGGGCTCACCCCTCCACTTT. It codes for CASGYVAGSPLHF.

The rearrangement joins TRBV5-1 to TRBJ2-7, with 8 nucleotides matching TRBD1. J lost 3 bases, V lost 4 bases, and 15 bases had no gene match. The CDR3 is made up of 17 amino acids. Germline CDR1 SGHRS, CDR2 YFSETQ. DNA for the CDR3: TGCGCCAGCAGCCTAGGACAGGGCATAGGTGAAGGCTACGAGCAGTACTTC. Protein product: CASSLGQGIGEGYEQYF.

This chain joins TRBV6-5 and TRBJ1-2; 9 nucleotides match TRBD1. CDR3 size: 15 residues. After removal of 5 bases from V and 2 bases from J, the junction contained 6 bases not matched to a gene. Germline assignment: CDR1 MNHEY and CDR2 SVGAGI. The CDR3: CASSRDTGGNYGYTF. As DNA, the CDR3 is TGTGCCAGCAGTAGGGATACAGGGGGCAACTATGGCTACACCTTC.

This clone was detected only a few times. The chain uses TRBV3-1 (or the pseudogene TRBV3-2) and TRBJ2-6, with 7 bases matching TRBD1. The ends lost 7 bases at V and 5 bases at J; junction bases unmatched: 5. Germline CDR1 LGHDT, CDR2 YNNKEL (reference sequence). The CDR3 is made up of 14 amino acids. CDR3 loop: CASNLQGWANVLTF. DNA for the CDR3: TGTGCCAGCAACCTACAGGGGTGGGCCAACGTCCTGACTTTC.

This rearrangement joins TRBV18 to TRBJ2-5, with D perhaps TRBD2 (6 bases). Per the germline V gene, CDR1 is KGHSH and CDR2 is LQKENI. V lost 2 bases, J lost 4 bases, and 11 bases lay in between. The CDR3 has 14 residues. The CDR3 DNA sequence: TGTGCCAGCTCACCAAGGAGGGCTGGAGAGACCCAGTACTTC. This translates into CASSPRRAGETQYF.

The chain is built from TRBV29-1 and TRBJ1-2; 12 nucleotides line up with TRBD1. The CDR3 sequence is 15 residues long. CDR1 is SQVTM, CDR2 ANQGSEA, per germline. With 4 bases clipped from V and 1 base from J, the junction kept 4 bases outside the gene matches. The CDR3 spells CSVGDRGRLNYGYTF. DNA of the CDR3: TGCAGCGTTGGGGACAGGGGGCGCCTTAACTATGGCTACACCTTC.

This sequence joins TRBV10-3 and TRBJ1-2; no reliable D call. Germline CDR1 and CDR2: ENHRY and SYGVKD. CDR3 length equals 14 residues. The V end was cut by 6 bases, the J end by 4 bases, with 15 bases between. CDR3 nucleotide sequence: TGTGCCATCAGCCCCCCGGTTTCCGCCTATGGCTACACCTTC. This translates into CAISPPVSAYGYTF.

This sequence joins TRBV7-9 and TRBJ2-5, with TRBD1 matching 8 bases. Germline V CDR1 and CDR2: SEHNR, FQNEAQ (reference sequence). V shed 5 bases, J shed 2 bases, and the junction held 13 bases outside the gene matches. The CDR3 is 17 residues long. The CDR3 nucleotides read TGTGCCAGCAGCCCACCCCCCCGGACAGGGTCTCAAGAGACCCAGTACTTC. Encoded protein: CASSPPPRTGSQETQYF.

The V call is TRBV28, the J call TRBJ2-1; tentatively, D is TRBD2 (7 bases). This CDR3 spans 16 amino acids. V lost 4 bases, J lost 7 bases, and 20 bases lay in between. Per germline, CDR1 MDHEN and CDR2 SYDVKM. The CDR3 DNA reads TGTGCCAGCAGTTCCCTGGGGGGGCGATTCCTTAATGAGCAGTTCTTC. This encodes CASSSLGGRFLNEQFF.

This clone was seen only once. The chain carries TRBV7-2 and TRBJ2-1; 7 bases align to TRBD2. CDR1 is SGHTA, CDR2 FQGNSA, per germline. After removal of 1 base from V and 3 bases from J, the junction contained 3 bases not matched to a gene. The CDR3 loop spans 15 amino acids. CDR3 amino acids: CASSLGGGGYNEQFF. CDR3 bases: TGTGCCAGCAGCTTAGGTGGCGGGGGCTACAATGAGCAGTTCTTC.

The rearrangement uses TRBV3-1 (or the pseudogene TRBV3-2) and TRBJ2-2; D gene ambiguous. Trimming shortened V by 4 bases and J by 0 bases, and 6 bases separated the two germline ends. CDR3 length equals 14 residues. Germline CDR1 is LGHDT and CDR2 is YNNKEL (reference sequence). The DNA for the CDR3 is TGTGCCAGCAGCCTTCACACGAACACCGGGGAGCTGTTTTTT. Translating gives CASSLHTNTGELFF.

The V and J genes are TRBV4-2 and TRBJ1-2, with TRBD1 matching 7 bases. The CDR3 is made up of 15 amino acids. Unmatched junction bases numbered 6, after V lost 1 base and J lost 4 bases. Germline loops: CDR1 LGHNA, CDR2 YNFKEQ. The CDR3 DNA reads as TGTGCCAGCAGCCAAGTAGACAGGGAAATCTATGGCTACACCTTC. As protein: CASSQVDREIYGYTF.

The chain carries TRBV11-3 and TRBJ1-2; 12 nucleotides line up with TRBD1. V gave up 4 bases and J gave up 4 bases; unmatched junction bases: 13. This CDR3 contains 18 residues. Germline V gene sequence: CDR1 SGHNT, CDR2 YENEEA. CDR3 amino acids: CASSWGTGGSTSSYGYTF. CDR3 nucleotides: TGTGCCAGCAGCTGGGGGACAGGGGGCTCAACATCTTCCTATGGCTACACCTTC.

The chain employs TRBV5-4 and TRBJ1-1; 8 bases match TRBD1. Trimming at V came to 4 bases and at J to 3 bases, leaving 8 bases not matched to a gene. Germline-derived CDR1 and CDR2 are SGHNT and YYREEE (reference sequence). This CDR3 comprises 15 residues. The CDR3 DNA follows: TGTGCCAGCAGCCAAAAACAACAGGGGGACACTGAAGCTTTCTTT. Protein sequence: CASSQKQQGDTEAFF.

This chain connects TRBV5-5 to TRBJ2-2; 7 positions agree with TRBD1. Per the germline V gene, CDR1 is SGHKS and CDR2 is YYEKEE (reference sequence). Losses at the gene ends were 3 bases for V and 0 bases for J; bases not matched to a gene: 5. The CDR3 sequence is 16 residues long. DNA for the CDR3: TGTGCCAGCAGCTCACCGACAGGGTCGAACACCGGGGAGCTGTTTTTT. It translates to CASSSPTGSNTGELFF. The full variable domain, completed using reference TRBV5-5 and TRBJ2-2, is DAGVTQSPTHLIKTRGQQVTLRCSPISGHKSVSWYQQVLGQGPQFIFQYYEKEERGRGNFPDRFSARQFPNYSSELNVNALLLGDSALYLCASSSPTGSNTGELFFGEGSRLTVL.

The chain links TRBV6-5 to TRBJ1-6; tentative D call: TRBD1 (5 bases). The CDR3 loop spans 15 amino acids. The V end lost 4 bases, the J end lost 7 bases, and 14 bases lay between the germline ends. Germline CDR1 reads MNHEY; CDR2 reads SVGAGI. CDR3 region: CASSSMGGANSPLHF. CDR3 in DNA: TGTGCCAGCAGTTCGATGGGAGGGGCAAATTCACCCCTCCACTTT.

The rearrangement links TRBV21-1 to TRBJ1-5; the table's D call, TRBD1, was not checked against the DNA. TRBV21-1 is a documented pseudogene. The CDR3 sequence is 19 residues long. The DNA of the CDR3 is TGTGCCAGCAGCAATCGGACAGGGGGTAACTCAATTAGCAATCAGCCCCAGCATTTT. Encoded protein: CASSNRTGGNSISNQPQHF.

V is TRBV25-1 and J is TRBJ2-7; 7 bases fit TRBD1. V lost 4 bases to trimming and J lost 5 bases; unmatched junction nucleotides: 2. This CDR3 has 12 residues. The germline CDR1 and CDR2 sequences are MGHDK and SYGVNS. This CDR3 is CASSGDRDEQYF. CDR3 nucleotides: TGTGCCAGCAGTGGAGACAGGGACGAGCAGTACTTC.

The chain combines TRBV5-4 with TRBJ2-1, with 8 bases lining up with TRBD2. CDR1 is SGHNT, CDR2 YYREEE, per germline (reference sequence). V dropped 6 bases and J dropped 4; count of bases not matched to a gene: 3. The CDR3 consists of 13 residues. In DNA form, the CDR3 reads TGTGCCAGCACCTCGGGGGGGTACAATGAGCAGTTCTTC. The encoded protein is CASTSGGYNEQFF.

V usage is TRBV5-1 and J usage is TRBJ2-2; no reliable D call. With 0 bases removed from V and 6 bases from J, the gap between germline ends came to 12 bases. The length of the CDR3 is 15 residues. CDR1 is SGHRS, CDR2 YFSETQ, per germline. This CDR3 is CASSLAGVLAGELFF. The CDR3 nucleotides read TGCGCCAGCAGCTTGGCGGGTGTCCTGGCCGGGGAGCTGTTTTTT.

CDR3 amino acids: CASSYSGHTNTGELFF. In nucleotides, the CDR3 is TGTGCCAGCAGTTACTCGGGACATACCAACACCGGGGAGCTGTTTTTT. This chain joins TRBV6-6 and TRBJ2-2; D might be TRBD1 (6 bases). The CDR3 runs to 16 residues. Germline CDR1 is MNHNY and CDR2 is SVGAGI (reference sequence). V was shortened by 0 bases and J by 2 bases, with 10 bases between the two germline ends.

This sequence joins TRBV7-9 and TRBJ2-5; 8 bases fit TRBD2. CDR1 SEHNR and CDR2 FQNEAQ come from the germline V gene (reference sequence). The CDR3 is made up of 13 amino acids. The trim removed 7 bases at V and 3 bases at J, leaving 4 bases unmatched. This CDR3 is CASTLAGEETQYF. Here the CDR3 DNA reads TGTGCCAGCACCCTAGCGGGTGAAGAGACCCAGTACTTC.

The V gene is TRBV6-2 or TRBV6-3, the J gene TRBJ2-2, with a weak D call TRBD1 (6 bases). V gave up 2 bases and J gave up 8 bases, with 15 bases separating them. Looked up from germline, CDR1 is MNHEY and CDR2 is SVGEGT. CDR3 length equals 15 residues. CDR3 loop: CASSYAGAPTGELFF. The CDR3 bases are TGTGCCAGCAGTTACGCAGGGGCCCCAACTGGGGAGCTGTTTTTT.

V usage is TRBV5-1 and J usage is TRBJ1-2, with a tentative D call TRBD1 (5 bases). Germline values: CDR1 SGHRS, CDR2 YFSETQ. V was shortened by 1 base and J by 8 bases, with 12 bases between the two germline ends. The CDR3 has 13 residues. The CDR3 region has the DNA TGCGCCAGCAGCTTGATAGGGGCGGAGGGCTACACCTTC. Its protein product is CASSLIGAEGYTF.

The rearrangement links TRBV7-8 to TRBJ2-7; TRBD2 aligns across 7 bases. J was trimmed by 4 bases and V by 7 bases; bases with no gene match: 10. CDR1 and CDR2 (germline): SGHVS, FQNEAQ. The CDR3 runs 14 residues. The CDR3 loop reads CASIRDGEGYEQYF. The CDR3, as DNA: TGTGCCAGCATCAGAGATGGGGAGGGGTACGAGCAGTACTTC.

This clone was recorded only once. This sequence joins TRBV19 and TRBJ2-3; TRBD1 agrees at 12 bases. The CDR3 is 14 residues long. Germline assignment: CDR1 LNHDA and CDR2 SQIVND (reference sequence). J gave up 6 bases and V 6 bases, and 4 bases lay outside the gene matches. The CDR3 here is CASSGTGGMDTQYF. The CDR3 nucleotides read TGTGCCAGTAGCGGGACAGGGGGCATGGATACGCAGTATTTT.